The 28 T cell receptor beta chains reported below all come from one sample, sequenced in a study of blood T cell repertoires in COVID-19. The method was immunoSEQ multiplex PCR; TCRdb's version includes in-frame clones alone and lacks a portion of them. The sample yields some 190,000 clones, 75% to 85% seen once. Sequenced material: PBMCs or T cells enriched from blood (not recorded which). All receptors derive from a woman aged 45 to 65 with acute COVID-19.

This chain uses TRBV4-1 with TRBJ1-2, with 10 bases lining up with TRBD1. V was pared by 2 bases and J by 5 bases, with 5 bases of the junction left unmatched. From germline, CDR1 is MGHRA and CDR2 YSYEKL. This CDR3 region has 15 residues. This chain's CDR3 is CASSQPGTGDYGYTF. In nucleotides, the CDR3 is TGCGCCAGCAGCCAACCCGGGACAGGGGATTATGGCTACACCTTC.

A few counts support this clone. The V call is TRBV2, the J call TRBJ1-1; TRBD1 aligns across 7 bases. J was trimmed by 10 bases and V by 6 bases; bases with no gene match: 11. Germline CDR1 is SNHLY and CDR2 is FYNNEI. This CDR3 has 13 amino acids. The CDR3 sequence: CASRPETGFGAFF. The DNA for the CDR3 is TGTGCCAGCAGACCGGAGACAGGGTTCGGAGCTTTCTTT.

This clone has a single count. The chain couples TRBV3-1 (or the pseudogene TRBV3-2) to TRBJ2-3; D not certain. Looked up from germline, CDR1 is LGHDT and CDR2 is YNNKEL (reference sequence). Trimming shortened V by 2 bases and J by 6 bases, and 12 bases separated the two germline ends. The CDR3 sequence is 14 residues long. CDR3 residues: CASSQLYLMDTQYF. CDR3 bases: TGTGCCAGCAGCCAACTTTATTTAATGGATACGCAGTATTTT.

The chain carries TRBV4-1 and TRBJ2-3; 7 nucleotides align to TRBD2. The J segment lost 2 bases and the V segment lost 3 bases, leaving 14 bases of the junction unmatched. Germline loops: CDR1 MGHRA, CDR2 YSYEKL. The CDR3 is 18 residues long. CDR3 in amino acids: CASSQGLLAVGATDTQYF. The CDR3 bases are TGCGCCAGCAGCCAGGGGCTTCTAGCGGTTGGGGCCACAGATACGCAGTATTTT.

Details on this clone: Other DNA sequences in the sample encode the same CDR3. The chain recombines TRBV2 with TRBJ1-2; TRBD1 might be the D (6 bases). The CDR3 is 13 amino acids. Germline V lookup: CDR1 SNHLY, CDR2 FYNNEI. V was cut by 6 bases and J by 2 bases, with 10 bases left in between. CDR3 nucleotides: TGTGCCAGCAGCGAACAGGGAAACTATGGCTACACCTTC. Encoded protein: CASSEQGNYGYTF.

The rearrangement links TRBV2 to TRBJ1-1; 8 bases are shared with TRBD1. V was pared by 10 bases and J by 11 bases, with 9 bases of the junction left unmatched. This CDR3 spans 11 amino acids. Germline V gene lookup returns CDR1 SNHLY and CDR2 FYNNEI. The CDR3: CAIRQGHEAFF. CDR3 in DNA: TGTGCCATCAGACAGGGGCACGAGGCTTTCTTT.

This chain joins TRBV5-5 and TRBJ1-1; D unclear. Germline-derived CDR1 and CDR2 are SGHKS and YYEKEE (reference sequence). V was shortened by 4 bases and J by 0 bases, with 7 bases between the two germline ends. The CDR3 spans 13 residues. The CDR3 bases are TGTGCCAGCAGCCAATACATGAACACTGAAGCTTTCTTT. Translated: CASSQYMNTEAFF.

The CDR3 sequence: CASSYGQGAGGYTF. CDR3 DNA sequence: TGTGCCAGCAGTTACGGACAGGGGGCGGGTGGCTACACCTTC. The chain couples TRBV6-5 to TRBJ1-2, with TRBD1 matching over 11 bases. Germline V gene lookup returns CDR1 MNHEY and CDR2 SVGAGI. V lost 2 bases, J lost 7 bases, and 3 bases stayed unmatched. CDR3 length equals 14 residues.

This clone was recorded a few times. The V and J genes are TRBV11-1 and TRBJ2-3, with TRBD2 as a possible D gene (6 bases). CDR3 length: 13 amino acids. V shed 1 base and J shed 12 bases, with 14 bases lying between them. Germline assignment: CDR1 SGHAT and CDR2 FQDESV (reference sequence). Here the CDR3 DNA reads TGTGCCAGCAGCTTAGTCGTATGGGGACTTCAGTATTTT. This sequence encodes CASSLVVWGLQYF.

This clone occurred a few times. This chain connects TRBV19 to TRBJ1-2, with a weak D call TRBD1 (6 bases). The CDR3 has 15 residues. The germline gives CDR1 LNHDA, CDR2 SQIVND (reference sequence). Trimming left V 5 bases short and J 4 bases short, with 17 bases between. CDR3 in DNA: TGTGCCAGTAGTGATCGGGGGGCATATGTCTATGGCTACACCTTC. It specifies CASSDRGAYVYGYTF.

V and J are TRBV10-2 and TRBJ1-4; 8 positions match TRBD1. CDR3 length: 13 amino acids. Unmatched junction bases numbered 5, after V lost 6 bases and J lost 8 bases. Germline V CDR1 and CDR2: WSHSY, SAAADI. The CDR3 nucleotides are TGCGCCAGCAGGGACAGGGAGACAGAAAAACTGTTTTTT. Translated, it gives CASRDRETEKLFF.

This rearrangement joins TRBV20-1 to TRBJ2-2; 8 positions match TRBD2. Germline values: CDR1 DFQATT, CDR2 SNEGSKA (reference sequence). J lost 2 bases, V lost 3 bases, and 11 bases had no gene match. The CDR3 extends over 17 amino acids. CDR3 amino acids: CSASPPGRGINTGELFF. CDR3 DNA: TGCAGTGCTAGTCCACCCGGGAGGGGAATTAACACCGGGGAGCTGTTTTTT.

The chain couples TRBV18 to TRBJ2-3, with TRBD1 matching 11 bases. The V gene's germline CDR1 is KGHSH and CDR2 LQKENI. Trimming cost V 3 bases and J 2 bases; bases outside gene matches: 7. The CDR3 extends over 17 amino acids. The CDR3 is CASSPAFGQGATDTQYF. DNA of the CDR3: TGTGCCAGCTCACCTGCTTTTGGACAGGGGGCCACAGATACGCAGTATTTT.

The rearrangement uses TRBV7-2 and TRBJ1-1, with 7 bases identical to TRBD1. The germline gives CDR1 SGHTA, CDR2 FQGNSA. Trimming at V came to 4 bases and at J to 8 bases, leaving 7 bases not matched to a gene. The CDR3 runs to 13 residues. CDR3 amino acids: CASSWGQKKEAFF. CDR3 nucleotide sequence: TGTGCCAGCAGCTGGGGACAGAAAAAGGAAGCTTTCTTT.

V and J are TRBV2 and TRBJ1-3, with 10 bases identical to TRBD1. Germline V lookup: CDR1 SNHLY, CDR2 FYNNEI. The CDR3 contains 14 residues. Trimming removed 8 bases from V and 0 bases from J; junction bases left unmatched: 1. CDR3 bases: TGTGCCAGCGGGACAGGGGCCTCTGGAAACACCATATATTTT. Amino acid sequence: CASGTGASGNTIYF.

This clone has only one observation. This chain joins TRBV19 and TRBJ2-5; D might be TRBD1 (5 bases). V was shortened by 7 bases and J by 4 bases, with 13 bases between the two germline ends. Germline V lookup: CDR1 LNHDA, CDR2 SQIVND (reference sequence). The CDR3 has 13 amino acids. The CDR3 DNA is TGTGCCAGTACCTCGGCAGGGCGAGAGACCCAGTACTTC. Protein: CASTSAGRETQYF.

The chain carries TRBV7-2 and TRBJ2-1, with 9 bases identical to TRBD1. Per germline, CDR1 SGHTA and CDR2 FQGNSA. CDR3 length equals 15 residues. Trimming at V came to 3 bases and at J to 6 bases, leaving 6 bases not matched to a gene. The CDR3 nucleotides are TGTGCCAGCAGCTTTAAGACAGGGGGGGGCAATGAGCAGTTCTTC. Protein sequence: CASSFKTGGGNEQFF.

The chain combines TRBV18 with TRBJ1-1, with D possibly being TRBD1 (6 bases). Germline-derived CDR1 and CDR2 are KGHSH and LQKENI. Trimming removed 3 bases from V and 1 base from J, with 9 bases in between. The CDR3 runs to 14 residues. CDR3 nucleotides: TGTGCCAGCTCACCGACGGGACAGAACACTGAAGCTTTCTTT. It codes for CASSPTGQNTEAFF.

This clone was picked up a small number of times. The CDR3: CASSLGHRDLDYGYTF. The CDR3 coding sequence is TGCGCCAGCAGCTTGGGCCACAGGGATTTGGACTATGGCTACACCTTC. The chain uses TRBV5-1 and TRBJ1-2; weak D call: TRBD1 (6 bases). The CDR3 totals 16 residues. Trimming removed 0 bases from V and 3 bases from J, with 15 bases in between. The germline V gene encodes CDR1 SGHRS and CDR2 YFSETQ. Using reference TRBV5-1 and TRBJ1-2 for the parts outside the CDR3, the full variable domain is KAGVTQTPRYLIKTRGQQVTLSCSPISGHRSVSWYQQTPGQGLQFLFEYFSETQRNKGNFPGRFSGRQFSNSRSEMNVSTLELGDSALYLCASSLGHRDLDYGYTFGSGTRLTVV.

CDR3 DNA sequence: TGTGCCAGCAGTTACTCGGCAGGGCAAGAGACCCAGTACTTC. Translation: CASSYSAGQETQYF. The chain is built from TRBV6-5 and TRBJ2-5; weak D call: TRBD1 (5 bases). CDR1 and CDR2 from the germline V gene are MNHEY and SVGAGI. The CDR3 is made up of 14 amino acids. With 0 bases removed from V and 2 bases from J, the gap between germline ends came to 7 bases.

This clone appeared a single time. This chain joins TRBV28 and TRBJ1-1; tentatively, D is TRBD1 (5 bases). The germline gives CDR1 MDHEN, CDR2 SYDVKM. Trimming shortened V by 6 bases and J by 0 bases, and 14 bases separated the two germline ends. CDR3 length: 15 residues. CDR3 nucleotide sequence: TGTGCCAGCAGAACCGCCGGGACTTTGAACACTGAAGCTTTCTTT. Its protein product is CASRTAGTLNTEAFF.

The chain is built from TRBV5-1 and TRBJ2-3, with 13 bases fitting TRBD2. Unmatched junction bases numbered 19, after V lost 4 bases and J lost 5 bases. The CDR3 contains 20 residues. Per the germline V gene, CDR1 is SGHRS and CDR2 is YFSETQ. CDR3 DNA sequence: TGCGCCAGCAGCCAATCCGGGACTAGCGGGGTGGCTGCACACGGAGATACGCAGTATTTT. Translated, it gives CASSQSGTSGVAAHGDTQYF.

The chain carries TRBV10-2 and TRBJ2-1; 15 bases line up with TRBD2. Germline V gene sequence: CDR1 WSHSY, CDR2 SAAADI. This CDR3 region has 13 residues. J gave up 8 bases and V 8 bases, and 1 base lay outside the gene matches. The CDR3 nucleotides are TGCGCCAGCCGGACTAGCGGGGGGGATGAGCAGTTCTTC. It is translated as CASRTSGGDEQFF.

DNA for the CDR3: TGTGCCAGCAGTTTATTCGGGGGTGGCTACACCTTC. Translation: CASSLFGGGYTF. This chain connects TRBV28 to TRBJ1-2, with D perhaps TRBD1 (5 bases). CDR1 is MDHEN, CDR2 SYDVKM, per germline. This CDR3 has 12 residues. The V and J ends lost 1 base and 7 bases respectively, with 7 bases between them.

This rearrangement joins TRBV10-1 to TRBJ2-3; perhaps TRBD2 as D (6 bases). The CDR3 is 14 residues long. Germline V gives CDR1 WNHNN, CDR2 SYGVQD (reference sequence). Trimming stripped 3 bases from V and 2 bases from J, with 9 bases between. The CDR3 protein is CASSDGLLTDTQYF. The CDR3 coding sequence is TGCGCCAGCAGTGACGGACTACTCACAGATACGCAGTATTTT.

The chain has TRBV4-3 and TRBJ2-3; TRBD2 might be the D (7 bases). This CDR3 is built from 15 residues. The germline V and J ends were trimmed by 1 base and 8 bases, with 16 bases remaining between them. Per the germline V gene, CDR1 is LGHNA and CDR2 is YSLEER. CDR3 amino acids: CASSQVGGGGSTQYF. In DNA form, the CDR3 reads TGCGCCAGCAGCCAAGTCGGAGGGGGGGGCTCTACGCAGTATTTT.

Comments on this clone: Sequence at one end of the junction differs from germline and may be a read error. The V gene is TRBV29-1, the J gene TRBJ1-2, with D tentatively TRBD1 (5 bases). Per germline, CDR1 SQVTM and CDR2 ANQGSEA. The CDR3 sequence is 15 residues long. CDR3 coding DNA: TGCAGCCTTGATGATGGGGCCGGCTATAACTATGGCTACACCTTC. It translates to CSLDDGAGYNYGYTF.

The chain recombines TRBV7-9 with TRBJ2-2; TRBD1 matches 8 bases. Germline V gives CDR1 SEHNR, CDR2 FQNEAQ (reference sequence). The CDR3 is made up of 14 amino acids. With 6 bases clipped from V and 4 bases from J, the junction kept 4 bases outside the gene matches. The CDR3 nucleotides read TGTGCCAGCAGGGTCGACAGGGGCACCGGGGAGCTGTTTTTT. It is translated as CASRVDRGTGELFF.